Each of the 12 T cell receptor beta chains below was sequenced from the same sample in a study of blood T cell repertoires in COVID-19. Sequencing used immunoSEQ multiplex PCR; TCRdb keeps in-frame clones, though not all of them. The sample lists 200,000 to 300,000 clones, 86% occurring once. The specimen sequenced was PBMCs or T cells enriched from blood (not recorded which). Receptor source: a woman between 40 and 55 years old with acute COVID-19.

The chain uses TRBV5-1 and TRBJ1-1; tentatively, D is TRBD1 (5 bases). The CDR3 extends over 14 amino acids. The V and J ends lost 2 bases and 4 bases respectively, with 12 bases between them. Germline CDR1 SGHRS, CDR2 YFSETQ. CDR3 sequence (DNA): TGCGCCAGCAGCTTAAAGGGGAAAGGCACTGAAGCTTTCTTT. Protein sequence: CASSLKGKGTEAFF.

The chain has TRBV5-1 and TRBJ2-7, with TRBD1 matching over 8 bases. The CDR3 contains 14 residues. The junction had 5 bases not matched to a gene; V was cut back by 0 bases and J by 6 bases. The V gene's germline CDR1 is SGHRS and CDR2 YFSETQ. CDR3 DNA sequence: TGCGCCAGCAGCTTGGACAGGGGGGATAGCGAGCAGTACTTC. Protein sequence: CASSLDRGDSEQYF.

The chain links TRBV7-6 to TRBJ2-5, with TRBD2 as a possible D gene (5 bases). The CDR3 totals 15 residues. CDR1 is SGHVS and CDR2 is FNYEAQ in the germline V gene. V was clipped by 5 bases and J by 0 bases, with 13 bases between them. The CDR3 coding sequence is TGTGCCAGCAGCGCCCTCCCGGGAAACCAAGAGACCCAGTACTTC. Its translation: CASSALPGNQETQYF.

This chain connects TRBV27 to TRBJ2-7; D is ambiguous. The CDR3 extends over 13 amino acids. Trimming shortened V by 4 bases and J by 0 bases, and 7 bases separated the two germline ends. Germline CDR1 and CDR2: MNHEY and SMNVEV (reference sequence). CDR3 nucleotides: TGTGCCAGCAGTTACTCGCTCTCCTACGAGCAGTACTTC. The encoded protein is CASSYSLSYEQYF.

This chain links TRBV5-1 with TRBJ2-1, with D unresolved. The CDR3 runs to 15 residues. Trimming removed 0 bases at V and 6 bases at J, with 13 bases between. Germline loops: CDR1 SGHRS, CDR2 YFSETQ. The CDR3 DNA reads TGCGCCAGCAGCTTGGTCGTAGCCTCGGCCAATGAGCAGTTCTTC. Its translation: CASSLVVASANEQFF.

The sample holds one count of this clone. The chain uses TRBV6-5 and TRBJ2-1; D is uncertain. This CDR3 has 14 residues. The ends were cut back, 0 bases at V and 0 bases at J, with 3 bases in the middle. Per the germline V gene, CDR1 is MNHEY and CDR2 is SVGAGI. The CDR3 nucleotides read TGTGCCAGCAGTTACTCTAGCTCCTACAATGAGCAGTTCTTC. Amino acids: CASSYSSSYNEQFF.

The chain combines TRBV11-2 with TRBJ2-2; 8 positions match TRBD1. This CDR3 has 17 residues. J was trimmed by 4 bases and V by 1 base; bases with no gene match: 8. Looked up from germline, CDR1 is SGHAT and CDR2 is FQNNGV. This CDR3 reads CASSLGSLDRVTGELFF. CDR3 sequence (DNA): TGTGCCAGCAGCTTAGGGTCCTTGGACAGGGTCACCGGGGAGCTGTTTTTT.

The chain is built from TRBV24-1 and TRBJ2-5; the match to TRBD1 covers 7 bases. This CDR3 has 14 amino acids. Germline V gene data show CDR1 as KGHDR and CDR2 as SFDVKD. The junction had 5 bases not matched to a gene; V was cut back by 4 bases and J by 4 bases. In nucleotides, the CDR3 is TGTGCCACCAGTGAGCGAACAGGGGTAGAGACCCAGTACTTC. It codes for CATSERTGVETQYF.

This sequence joins TRBV19 and TRBJ1-2; TRBD1 aligns across 8 bases. This CDR3 has 13 residues. With V trimmed by 3 bases and J by 8 bases, 5 bases remained unmatched. Germline V lookup: CDR1 LNHDA, CDR2 SQIVND (reference sequence). CDR3 nucleotide sequence: TGTGCCAGTAGTATTCAGGGGGCCCGAGGCTACACCTTC. This sequence encodes CASSIQGARGYTF.

V and J are TRBV6-2 or TRBV6-3 and TRBJ2-7; TRBD2 matches at 7 bases. The length of the CDR3 is 16 residues. Germline V gene data show CDR1 as MNHEY and CDR2 as SVGEGT. Unmatched junction bases numbered 7, after V lost 2 bases and J lost 0 bases. CDR3 sequence: CASSYPSGVSSYEQYF. CDR3 nucleotide sequence: TGTGCCAGCAGTTACCCAAGCGGGGTAAGCTCCTACGAGCAGTACTTC.

This clone occurred once. The V gene is TRBV7-8, the J gene TRBJ2-6; no clear D. Germline V gives CDR1 SGHVS, CDR2 FQNEAQ. Trimming cost V 3 bases and J 2 bases, with 8 bases left between them. The CDR3 covers 15 residues. CDR3 sequence reads: CASSFLVAGANVLTF. CDR3 nucleotides: TGTGCCAGCAGCTTTTTAGTCGCTGGGGCCAACGTCCTGACTTTC. Based on the CDR3 plus reference TRBV7-8 and TRBJ2-6, the full variable domain is GAGVSQSPRYKVAKRGQDVALRCDPISGHVSLFWYQQALGQGPEFLTYFQNEAQLDKSGLPSDRFFAERPEGSVSTLKIQRTQQEDSAVYLCASSFLVAGANVLTFGAGSRLTVL.

The chain employs TRBV7-2 and TRBJ2-3, with 9 bases matching TRBD2. In germline, CDR1 is SGHTA, CDR2 FQGNSA. The trim removed 0 bases at V and 2 bases at J, leaving 3 bases unmatched. This CDR3 region has 16 residues. The CDR3 bases are TGTGCCAGCAGCTTAGCCGTAGCGGGAGCCACAGATACGCAGTATTTT. Translation gives CASSLAVAGATDTQYF.